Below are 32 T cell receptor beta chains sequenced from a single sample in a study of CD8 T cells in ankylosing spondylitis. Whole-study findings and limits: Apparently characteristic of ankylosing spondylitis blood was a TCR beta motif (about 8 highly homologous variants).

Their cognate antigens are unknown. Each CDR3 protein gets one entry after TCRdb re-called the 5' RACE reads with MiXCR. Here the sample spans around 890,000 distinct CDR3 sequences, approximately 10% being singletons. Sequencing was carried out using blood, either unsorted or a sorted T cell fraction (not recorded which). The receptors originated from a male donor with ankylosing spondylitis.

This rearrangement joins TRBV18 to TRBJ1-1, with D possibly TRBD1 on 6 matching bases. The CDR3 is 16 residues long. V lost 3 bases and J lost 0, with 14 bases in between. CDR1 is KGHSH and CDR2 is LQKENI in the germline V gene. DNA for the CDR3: TGTGCCAGCTCACCTACAGGGAGCGGAATGAACACTGAAGCTTTCTTT. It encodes CASSPTGSGMNTEAFF.

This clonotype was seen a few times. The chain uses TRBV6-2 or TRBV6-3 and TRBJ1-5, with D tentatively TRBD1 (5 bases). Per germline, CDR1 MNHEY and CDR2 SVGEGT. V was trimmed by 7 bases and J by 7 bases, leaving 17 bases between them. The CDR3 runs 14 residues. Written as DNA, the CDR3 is TGTGCCAGCAACCCGGGACGGCTCGGGCAGCCCCAGCATTTT. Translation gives CASNPGRLGQPQHF.

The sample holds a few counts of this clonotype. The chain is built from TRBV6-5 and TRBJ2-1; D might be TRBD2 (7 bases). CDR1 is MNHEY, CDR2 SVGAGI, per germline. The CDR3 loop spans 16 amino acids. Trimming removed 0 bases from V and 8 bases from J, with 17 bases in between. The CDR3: CASSYSWAGRGYEQFF. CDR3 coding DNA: TGTGCCAGCAGTTACTCGTGGGCAGGGAGGGGGTATGAGCAGTTCTTC.

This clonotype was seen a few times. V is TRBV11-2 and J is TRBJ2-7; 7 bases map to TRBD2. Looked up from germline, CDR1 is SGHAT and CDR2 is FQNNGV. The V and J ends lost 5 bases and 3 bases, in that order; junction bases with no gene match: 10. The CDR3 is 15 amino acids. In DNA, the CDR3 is TGTGCCAGCAGCACGGGGTATAGCGGGCGCTACGAGCAGTACTTC. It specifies CASSTGYSGRYEQYF.

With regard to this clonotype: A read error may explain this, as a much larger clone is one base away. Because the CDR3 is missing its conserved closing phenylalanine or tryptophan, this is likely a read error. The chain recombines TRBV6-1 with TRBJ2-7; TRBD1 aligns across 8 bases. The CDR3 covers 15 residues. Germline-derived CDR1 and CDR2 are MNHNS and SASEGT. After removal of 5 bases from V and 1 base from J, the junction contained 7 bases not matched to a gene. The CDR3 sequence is CASSPRDRRSYEQYL. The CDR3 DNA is TGTGCCAGCAGTCCCCGGGACAGGAGATCCTACGAGCAGTACCTC.

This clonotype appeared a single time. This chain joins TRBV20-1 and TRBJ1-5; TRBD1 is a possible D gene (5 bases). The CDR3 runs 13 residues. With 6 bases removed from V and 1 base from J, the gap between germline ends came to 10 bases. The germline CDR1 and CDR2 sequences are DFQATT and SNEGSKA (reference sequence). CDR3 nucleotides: TGCAGTGCCAGGGACTGGAGCAATCAGCCCCAGCATTTT. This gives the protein CSARDWSNQPQHF.

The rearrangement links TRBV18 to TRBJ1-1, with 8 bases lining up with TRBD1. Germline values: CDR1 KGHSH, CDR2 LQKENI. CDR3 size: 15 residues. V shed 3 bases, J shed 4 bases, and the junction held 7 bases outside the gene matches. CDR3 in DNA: TGTGCCAGCTCACCCAGGGGGCAATTGGGCACTGAAGCTTTCTTT. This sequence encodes CASSPRGQLGTEAFF.

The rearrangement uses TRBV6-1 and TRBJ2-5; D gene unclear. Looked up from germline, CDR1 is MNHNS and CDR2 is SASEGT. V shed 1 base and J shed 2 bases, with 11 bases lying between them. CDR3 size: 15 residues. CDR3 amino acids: CASSEGAVSQETQYF. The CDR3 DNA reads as TGTGCCAGCAGTGAAGGGGCAGTGAGTCAAGAGACCCAGTACTTC.

The CDR3 DNA sequence: TGCGCCAGCAGCCAAGATCCAGGCCAGGTCAATGAGCAGTTCTTC. Its translation is CASSQDPGQVNEQFF. The chain carries TRBV4-3 and TRBJ2-1; D ambiguous. V shed 0 bases and J shed 6 bases, with 12 bases lying between them. Germline V gene data show CDR1 as LGHNA and CDR2 as YSLEER. This CDR3 is 15 amino acids long.

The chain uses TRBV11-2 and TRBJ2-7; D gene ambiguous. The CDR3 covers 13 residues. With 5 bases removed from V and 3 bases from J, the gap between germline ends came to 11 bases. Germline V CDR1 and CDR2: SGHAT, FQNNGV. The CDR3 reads CASSQLNFYEQYF. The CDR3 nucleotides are TGTGCCAGCAGCCAGTTAAATTTCTACGAGCAGTACTTC.

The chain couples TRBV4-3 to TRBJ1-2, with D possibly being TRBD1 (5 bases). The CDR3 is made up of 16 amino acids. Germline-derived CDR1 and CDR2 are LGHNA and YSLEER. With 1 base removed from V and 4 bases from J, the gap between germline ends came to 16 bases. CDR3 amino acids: CASSQGAAGRRYGYTF. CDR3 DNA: TGCGCCAGCAGCCAAGGGGCGGCAGGGCGGCGCTATGGCTACACCTTC.

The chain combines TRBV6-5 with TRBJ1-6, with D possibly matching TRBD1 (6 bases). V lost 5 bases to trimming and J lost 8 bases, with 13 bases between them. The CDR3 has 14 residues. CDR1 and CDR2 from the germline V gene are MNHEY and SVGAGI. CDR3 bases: TGTGCCAGCAGTACTACAGGGATGGATTCACCCCTCCACTTT. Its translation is CASSTTGMDSPLHF.

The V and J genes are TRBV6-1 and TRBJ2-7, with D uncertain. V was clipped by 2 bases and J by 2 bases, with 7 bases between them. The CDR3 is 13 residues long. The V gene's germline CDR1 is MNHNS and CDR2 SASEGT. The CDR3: CASSESLTYEQYF. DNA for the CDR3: TGTGCCAGCAGTGAAAGCTTAACCTACGAGCAGTACTTC.

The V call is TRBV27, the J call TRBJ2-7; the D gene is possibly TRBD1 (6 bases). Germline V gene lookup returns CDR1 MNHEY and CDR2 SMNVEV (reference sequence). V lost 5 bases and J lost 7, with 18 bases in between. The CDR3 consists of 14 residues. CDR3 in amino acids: CASSPYRAGDEQYF. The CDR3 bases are TGTGCCAGCAGTCCATACAGGGCCGGGGATGAGCAGTACTTC.

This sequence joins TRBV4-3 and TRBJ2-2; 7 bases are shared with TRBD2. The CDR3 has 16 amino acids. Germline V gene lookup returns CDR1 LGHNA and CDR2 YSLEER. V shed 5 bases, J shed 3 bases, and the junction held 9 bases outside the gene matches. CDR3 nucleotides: TGCGCCAGCAGCGGCGCGGGCGGGGGTGACACCGGGGAGCTGTTTTTT. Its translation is CASSGAGGGDTGELFF.

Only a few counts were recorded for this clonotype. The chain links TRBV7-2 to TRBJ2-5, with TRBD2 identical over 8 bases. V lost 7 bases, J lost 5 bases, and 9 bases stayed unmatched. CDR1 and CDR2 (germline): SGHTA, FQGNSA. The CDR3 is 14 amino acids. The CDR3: CASIEERGRETQYF. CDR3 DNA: TGTGCCAGCATCGAAGAGCGGGGGAGGGAGACCCAGTACTTC. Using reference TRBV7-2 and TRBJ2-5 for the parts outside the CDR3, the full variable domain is GAGVSQSPSNKVTEKGKDVELRCDPISGHTALYWYRQSLGQGLEFLIYFQGNSAPDKSGLPSDRFSAERTGGSVSTLTIQRTQQEDSAVYLCASIEERGRETQYFGPGTRLLVL.

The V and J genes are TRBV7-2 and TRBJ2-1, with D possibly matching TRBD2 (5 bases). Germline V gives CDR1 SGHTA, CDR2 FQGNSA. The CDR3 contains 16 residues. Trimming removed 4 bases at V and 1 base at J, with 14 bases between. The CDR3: CASSSDRTLSYNEQFF. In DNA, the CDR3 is TGTGCCAGCAGCTCCGATCGGACTCTTTCCTACAATGAGCAGTTCTTC.

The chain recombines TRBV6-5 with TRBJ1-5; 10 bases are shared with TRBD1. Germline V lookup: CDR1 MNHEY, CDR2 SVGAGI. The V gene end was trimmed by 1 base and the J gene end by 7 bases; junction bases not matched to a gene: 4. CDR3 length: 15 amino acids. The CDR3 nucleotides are TGTGCCAGCAGTTACTGGACAGGGGGTAAACAGCCCCAGCATTTT. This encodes CASSYWTGGKQPQHF.

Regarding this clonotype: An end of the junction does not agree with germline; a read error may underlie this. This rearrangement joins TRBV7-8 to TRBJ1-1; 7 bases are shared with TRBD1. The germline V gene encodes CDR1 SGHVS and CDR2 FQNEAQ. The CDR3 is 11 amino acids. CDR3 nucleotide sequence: TGTGCCACCAGCCGGGACAGTGAAGCTTTCTTT. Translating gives CATSRDSEAFF.

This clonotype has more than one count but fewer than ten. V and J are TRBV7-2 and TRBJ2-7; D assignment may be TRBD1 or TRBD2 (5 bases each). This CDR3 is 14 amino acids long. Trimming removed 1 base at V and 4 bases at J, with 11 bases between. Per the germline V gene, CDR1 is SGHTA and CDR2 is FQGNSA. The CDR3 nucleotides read TGTGCCAGCAGCTTAGTTGAGTGGGGGTACGAGCAGTACTTC. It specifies CASSLVEWGYEQYF.

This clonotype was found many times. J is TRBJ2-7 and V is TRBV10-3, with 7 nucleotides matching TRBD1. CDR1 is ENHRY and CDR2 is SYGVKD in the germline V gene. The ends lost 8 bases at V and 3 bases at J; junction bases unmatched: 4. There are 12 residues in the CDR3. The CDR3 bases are TGTGCCATCGGGCAGGGGGACTACGAGCAGTACTTC. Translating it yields CAIGQGDYEQYF.

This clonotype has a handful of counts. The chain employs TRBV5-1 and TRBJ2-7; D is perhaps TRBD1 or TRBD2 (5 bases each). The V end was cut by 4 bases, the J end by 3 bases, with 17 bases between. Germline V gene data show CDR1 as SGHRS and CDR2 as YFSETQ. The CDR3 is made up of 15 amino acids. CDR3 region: CASSLWGSRGYEQYF. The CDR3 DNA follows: TGCGCCAGCAGCCTCTGGGGGTCCCGGGGCTACGAGCAGTACTTC.

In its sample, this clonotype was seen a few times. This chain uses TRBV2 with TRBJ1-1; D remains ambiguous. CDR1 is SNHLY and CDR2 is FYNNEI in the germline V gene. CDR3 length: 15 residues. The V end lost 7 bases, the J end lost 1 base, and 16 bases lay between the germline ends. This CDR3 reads CASMGFSRGNTEAFF. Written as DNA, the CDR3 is TGTGCCAGCATGGGATTCTCCCGAGGGAACACTGAAGCTTTCTTT.

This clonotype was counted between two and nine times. CDR3 nucleotides: TGTGCCAGCAGCGCCTATTACTCTGGGGCCAACGTCCTGACTTTC. Translation gives CASSAYYSGANVLTF. The chain recombines TRBV6-1 with TRBJ2-6; D call uncertain. The CDR3 covers 15 residues. Trimming pared 6 bases from V and 0 bases from J, leaving 9 bases between. Germline assignment: CDR1 MNHNS and CDR2 SASEGT.

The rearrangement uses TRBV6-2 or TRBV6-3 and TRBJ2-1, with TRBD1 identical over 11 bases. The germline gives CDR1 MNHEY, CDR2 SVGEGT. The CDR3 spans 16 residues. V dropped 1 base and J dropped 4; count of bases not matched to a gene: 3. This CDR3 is CASSYFGTGGYNEQFF. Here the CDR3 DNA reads TGTGCCAGCAGTTACTTTGGGACAGGGGGATACAATGAGCAGTTCTTC.

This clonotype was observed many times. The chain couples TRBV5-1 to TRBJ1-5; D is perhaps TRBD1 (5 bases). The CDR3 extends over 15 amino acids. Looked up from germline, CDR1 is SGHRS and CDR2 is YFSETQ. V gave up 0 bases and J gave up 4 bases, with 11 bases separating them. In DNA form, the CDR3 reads TGCGCCAGCAGCTTGGTTTCAGGGCTAAATCAGCCCCAGCATTTT. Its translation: CASSLVSGLNQPQHF.

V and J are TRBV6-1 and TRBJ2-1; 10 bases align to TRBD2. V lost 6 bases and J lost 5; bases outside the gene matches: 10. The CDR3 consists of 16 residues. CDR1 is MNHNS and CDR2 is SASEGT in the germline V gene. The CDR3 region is CASRRTSGRGNNEQFF. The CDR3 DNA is TGTGCCAGCAGACGGACTAGCGGCCGGGGAAACAATGAGCAGTTCTTC.

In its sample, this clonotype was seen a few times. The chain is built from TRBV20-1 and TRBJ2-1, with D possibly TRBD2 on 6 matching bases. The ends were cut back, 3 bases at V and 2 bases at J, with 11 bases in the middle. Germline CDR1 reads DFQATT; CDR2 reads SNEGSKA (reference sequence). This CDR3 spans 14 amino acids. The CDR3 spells CSASQRRAYNEQFF. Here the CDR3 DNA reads TGCAGTGCTAGCCAAAGGAGGGCCTACAATGAGCAGTTCTTC.

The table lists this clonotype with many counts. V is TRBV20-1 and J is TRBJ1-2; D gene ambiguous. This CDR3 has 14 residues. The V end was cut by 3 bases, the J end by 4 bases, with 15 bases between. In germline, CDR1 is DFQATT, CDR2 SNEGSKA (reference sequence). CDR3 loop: CSASKEGSGYGYTF. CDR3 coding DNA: TGCAGTGCTAGTAAGGAGGGTTCGGGCTATGGCTACACCTTC.

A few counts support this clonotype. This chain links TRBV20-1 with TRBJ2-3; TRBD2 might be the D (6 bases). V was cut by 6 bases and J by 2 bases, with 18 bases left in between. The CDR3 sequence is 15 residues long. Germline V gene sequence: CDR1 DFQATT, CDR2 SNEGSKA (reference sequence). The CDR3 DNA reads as TGCAGTGCAACCGGGACTCCTGGTTCCACAGATACGCAGTATTTT. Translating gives CSATGTPGSTDTQYF.

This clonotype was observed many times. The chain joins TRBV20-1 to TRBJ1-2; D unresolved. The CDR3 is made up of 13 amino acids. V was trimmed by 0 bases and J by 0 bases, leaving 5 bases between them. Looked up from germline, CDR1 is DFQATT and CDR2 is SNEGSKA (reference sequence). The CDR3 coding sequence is TGCAGTGCTAGAGATCGCCCTAACTATGGCTACACCTTC. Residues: CSARDRPNYGYTF.

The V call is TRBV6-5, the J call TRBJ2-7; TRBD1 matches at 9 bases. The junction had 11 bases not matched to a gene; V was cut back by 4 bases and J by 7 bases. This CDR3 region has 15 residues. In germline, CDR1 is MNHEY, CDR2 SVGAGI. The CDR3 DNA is TGTGCCAGCAGTTCCGCCGGGACAGGGACGCGGGAGCAGTACTTC. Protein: CASSSAGTGTREQYF.